Below, one TCR beta chain is given with its context. No antigen is known for it. Negatively enriched CD4+ T cells were divided by CD45RA into naive and memory. CDR3 length: 17 amino acids. V shed 4 bases, J shed 0 bases, and the junction held 2 bases outside the gene matches. CDR1 is MGHDK, CDR2 SYGVNS, per germline. The data are from a study of shared clonotypes between healthy human individuals. Notes on the study in general: Generally, naive subsets (rather than memory subsets) showed larger estimated richness. It was expected that sequencing depth would affect clonotype sharing among donors.

Original data processing: In the immunoSEQ data, sequences were junction-only and lacked quality scores, so filtering differed. Clones were sequenced by immunoSEQ multiplex PCR, and TCRdb holds only the in-frame ones, with some missing. From that table come the V and J calls and clone size; the DNA was used to work out D and trimming. The table shows over 700,000 clones, with around 77% occurring only once. The clonotype was recovered from a woman aged 25 to 39 in good health. The sample taken for sequencing was memory CD4+ T cells sorted from blood. Subset here: CD45RA-negative fraction. This rearrangement joins TRBV25-1 to TRBJ2-6, with 11 bases identical to TRBD1. The CDR3 coding sequence is TGTGCCAGCAGTGGGGGACAGGGGGTCTCTGGGGCCAACGTCCTGACTTTC. Translating it yields CASSGGQGVSGANVLTF.